These 6 T cell receptor beta chains were all obtained from the same sample, sequenced in a study of T cell clonotyping in hematopoietic cell transplantation. TCRdb's copy holds only in-frame clones and misses some; the assay was immunoSEQ multiplex PCR. The repertoire has some 9,300 clones, about nine tenths of them found once; the top ten carry about 15%. Time point reported: recipient sample about 28 days before transplant, after cytoreduction. This specimen consisted of peripheral blood mononuclear cells, obtained before stem cell transplant. These receptor sequences come from a woman aged 45-65 years with chronic myeloid leukemia. Some clones in this sample may be carry-over from other donors' samples.

V gene TRBV27 combines with J gene TRBJ2-7, with D perhaps given as TRBD1 or TRBD2 (5 bases each). Trimming shortened V by 5 bases and J by 1 base, and 12 bases separated the two germline ends. Germline loops: CDR1 MNHEY, CDR2 SMNVEV (reference sequence). This CDR3 contains 14 residues. The CDR3 coding sequence is TGTGCCAGCAGTGAAAGGGACGCGTCCTACGAGCAGTACTTC. This encodes CASSERDASYEQYF.

CDR3 amino acids: CAWSTGTGRHEQYF. CDR3 in DNA: TGTGCCTGGAGTACCGGGACAGGGCGACACGAGCAGTACTTC. The gene calls are TRBV30 and TRBJ2-7; 9 nucleotides agree with TRBD1. Germline CDR1 is GTSNPN and CDR2 is SVGIG (reference sequence). CDR3 size: 14 residues. V lost 2 bases to trimming and J lost 5 bases; unmatched junction nucleotides: 7.

This chain joins TRBV6-5 and TRBJ1-5, with TRBD1 identical over 7 bases. From germline, CDR1 is MNHEY and CDR2 SVGAGI. J gave up 4 bases and V 5 bases, and 5 bases lay outside the gene matches. The CDR3 runs to 14 residues. The CDR3 protein is CASSEGARNQPQHF. The CDR3 region has the DNA TGTGCCAGCAGTGAGGGGGCGCGGAATCAGCCCCAGCATTTT.

J is TRBJ2-7 and V is TRBV11-2; 8 bases agree with TRBD1. V dropped 5 bases and J dropped 6; count of bases not matched to a gene: 9. The CDR3 covers 14 residues. Germline V gene sequence: CDR1 SGHAT, CDR2 FQNNGV. The CDR3 DNA is TGTGCCAGCAGCCCTTGGGACAGGCAATCCGAGCAGTACTTC. It specifies CASSPWDRQSEQYF.

The chain uses TRBV6-5 and TRBJ1-2, with D maybe TRBD1 (6 bases). Looked up from germline, CDR1 is MNHEY and CDR2 is SVGAGI. This CDR3 region has 13 residues. Trimming took off 4 bases at V and 8 bases at J, with 14 bases between the two ends. This chain's CDR3 is CASSFLTGGGYTF. The CDR3, as DNA: TGTGCCAGCAGTTTCTTGACAGGCGGAGGCTACACCTTC.

The chain links TRBV5-1 to TRBJ2-3, with 8 bases lining up with TRBD1. This CDR3 has 16 residues. Germline trimming cut 3 bases from V and 3 bases from J; bases unmatched to any gene: 9. CDR1 and CDR2 from the germline V gene are SGHRS and YFSETQ. This CDR3 reads CASSWAGHRGTDTQYF. The CDR3 DNA is TGCGCCAGCAGCTGGGCGGGACACAGGGGGACAGATACGCAGTATTTT.